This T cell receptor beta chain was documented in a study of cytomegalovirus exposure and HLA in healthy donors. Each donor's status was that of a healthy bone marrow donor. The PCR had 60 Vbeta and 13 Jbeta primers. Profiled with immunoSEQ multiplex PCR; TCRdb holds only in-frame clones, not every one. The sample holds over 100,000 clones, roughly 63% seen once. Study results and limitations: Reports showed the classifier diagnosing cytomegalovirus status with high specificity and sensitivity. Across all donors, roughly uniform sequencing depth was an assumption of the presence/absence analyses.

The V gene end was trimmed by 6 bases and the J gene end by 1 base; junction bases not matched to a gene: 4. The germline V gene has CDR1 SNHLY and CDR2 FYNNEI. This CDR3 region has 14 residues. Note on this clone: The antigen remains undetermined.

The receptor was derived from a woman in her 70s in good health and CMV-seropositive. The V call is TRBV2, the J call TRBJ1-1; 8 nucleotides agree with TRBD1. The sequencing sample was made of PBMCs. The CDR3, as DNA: TGTGCCAGCAGCCTCGGACAGGGGAACACTGAAGCTTTCTTT. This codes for CASSLGQGNTEAFF. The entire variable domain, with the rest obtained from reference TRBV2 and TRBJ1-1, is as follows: EPEVTQTPSHQVTQMGQEVILRCVPISNHLYFYWYRQILGQKVEFLVSFYNNEISEKSEIFDDQFSVERPDGSNFTLKIRSTKLEDSAMYFCASSLGQGNTEAFFGQGTRLTVV.